The present entry profiles one T cell receptor beta chain with its context. About 0.5 to 1 ug RNA was reverse transcribed with random hexamers. Amplification of the TCR beta CDR3 was carried out by immunoSEQ multiplex PCR, which spanned a total of 54 Vbeta and 13 Jbeta segments. TCRdb independently ran MiXCR on the immunoSEQ multiplex PCR reads; one entry per CDR3 protein. This sample has 150,000 to 200,000 distinct CDR3 sequences, with just over 90% found just once. V was clipped by 2 bases and J by 4 bases; unmatched bases: 3. Germline CDR1 reads LGHNA; CDR2 reads YNFKEQ. The CDR3 contains 15 residues. This record belongs to a study of CD8 T cells in Susac syndrome. Sequencing of TCR beta was carried out in blood CD8+ and CD4+ T cells.

Sequencing used CD4+ T cells from PBMCs. The chain joins TRBV4-2 to TRBJ2-3; 10 bases agree with TRBD2. The sequence was collected from a human donor in good health. The CDR3 nucleotides read TGTGCCAGCAGCCAAAGCCTAGCGGGGGCAGATACGCAGTATTTT. This gives the protein CASSQSLAGADTQYF.